The sequence of this TCR beta chain was determined in a study of T-cell reconstitution after alpha-beta-depleted transplantation in children. Notes on the study in general: Several hundred expanded graft clones reportedly supplied alpha-beta T cells about two months after transplant. T-cell numbers and diversity one year post-transplant derived largely from freshly generated T cells.

This clonotype was recorded at least ten times. Its target is unknown. After removal of 6 bases from V and 5 bases from J, the junction contained 4 bases not matched to a gene. Germline CDR1 reads MNHEY; CDR2 reads SVGAGI. The CDR3 sequence is 13 residues long. Preparation of the TCRbeta library used unique molecular identifiers. Via MiXCR, TCRdb re-called the PCR reads, giving one row per CDR3 protein. The profile shows 250,000 to 300,000 distinct CDR3 sequences, more than 9% of them singletons. The material was peripheral blood, obtained 180 days after TCRalphabeta/CD19-depleted stem cell transplant. The gene calls are TRBV6-5 and TRBJ2-1; 7 bases match TRBD2. The TCR was taken from a male patient under 10 years old who had a stem cell transplant for chronic granulomatous disease, so the T cells may come from the graft donor. The chain's CDR3 is CASRALADNEQFF. DNA for the CDR3: TGTGCCAGCAGGGCCCTAGCGGACAATGAGCAGTTCTTC.